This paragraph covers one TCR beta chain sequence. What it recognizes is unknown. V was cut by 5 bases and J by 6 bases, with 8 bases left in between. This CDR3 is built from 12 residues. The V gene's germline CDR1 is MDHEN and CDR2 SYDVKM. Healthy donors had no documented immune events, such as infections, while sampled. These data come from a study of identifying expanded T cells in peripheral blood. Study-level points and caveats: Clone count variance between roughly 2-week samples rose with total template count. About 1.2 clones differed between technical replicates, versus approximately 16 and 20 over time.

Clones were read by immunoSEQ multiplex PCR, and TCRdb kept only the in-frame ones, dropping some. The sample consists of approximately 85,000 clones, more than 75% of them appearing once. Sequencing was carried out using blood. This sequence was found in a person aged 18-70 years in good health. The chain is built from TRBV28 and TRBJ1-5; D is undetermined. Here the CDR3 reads CASSTAPQPQHF. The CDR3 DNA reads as TGTGCCAGCAGTACAGCACCTCAGCCCCAGCATTTT.